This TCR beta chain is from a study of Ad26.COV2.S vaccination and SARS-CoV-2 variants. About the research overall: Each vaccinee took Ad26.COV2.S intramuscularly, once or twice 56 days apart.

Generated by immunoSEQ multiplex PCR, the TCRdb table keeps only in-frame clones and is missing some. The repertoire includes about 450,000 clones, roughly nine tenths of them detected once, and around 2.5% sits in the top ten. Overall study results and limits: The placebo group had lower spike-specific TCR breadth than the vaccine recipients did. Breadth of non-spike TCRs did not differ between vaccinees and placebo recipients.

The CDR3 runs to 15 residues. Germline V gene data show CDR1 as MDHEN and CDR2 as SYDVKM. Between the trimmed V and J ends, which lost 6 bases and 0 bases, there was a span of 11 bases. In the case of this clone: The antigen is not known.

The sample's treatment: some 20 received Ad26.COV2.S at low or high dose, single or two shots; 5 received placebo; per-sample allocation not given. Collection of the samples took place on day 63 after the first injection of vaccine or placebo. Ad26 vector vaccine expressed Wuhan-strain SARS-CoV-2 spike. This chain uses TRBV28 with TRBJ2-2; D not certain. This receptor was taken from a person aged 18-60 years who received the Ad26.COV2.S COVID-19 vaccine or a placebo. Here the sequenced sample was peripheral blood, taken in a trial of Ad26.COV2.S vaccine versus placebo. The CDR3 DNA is TGTGCCAGCAGGAGATCGGGCGCGAACACCGGGGAGCTGTTTTTT. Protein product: CASRRSGANTGELFF.